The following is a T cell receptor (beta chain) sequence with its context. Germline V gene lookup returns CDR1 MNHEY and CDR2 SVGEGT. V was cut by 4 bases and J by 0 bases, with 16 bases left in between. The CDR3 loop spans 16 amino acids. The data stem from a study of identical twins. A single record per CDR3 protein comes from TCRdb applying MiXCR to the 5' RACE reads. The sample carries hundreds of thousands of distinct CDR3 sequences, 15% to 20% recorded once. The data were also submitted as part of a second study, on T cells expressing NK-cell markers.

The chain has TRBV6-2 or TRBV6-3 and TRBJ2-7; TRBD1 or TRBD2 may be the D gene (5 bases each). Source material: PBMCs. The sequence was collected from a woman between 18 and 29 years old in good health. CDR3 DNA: TGTGCCAGCAGTTTTTGGGGGACGGAAAGCTCCTACGAGCAGTACTTC. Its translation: CASSFWGTESSYEQYF.